This TCR beta chain was identified during a study of blood T cells in healthy people across ages. Study details: About one barcoded TCR beta cDNA was captured per two T cells.

Each sample provided at least 6 micrograms of extracted total RNA. A second roughly 6 to 11 cycle PCR used barcoded and J-beta primers. Each TCR beta cDNA got a 12-nucleotide random molecular identifier. Each CDR3 protein is one row after TCRdb ran MiXCR on the 5' RACE reads. This table holds approximately 820,000 distinct CDR3 sequences, around 45% found once. General observations from the study: Strong correlation linked observed beta diversity and percent naive T cells.

This clonotype showed up just once. The target antigen is unknown. CDR1 and CDR2 from the germline V gene are MNHEY and SVGEGT. The CDR3 loop spans 15 amino acids. V lost 0 bases, J lost 14 bases, and 20 bases lay in between. Sequencing was done on a sample of blood. J is TRBJ1-5 and V is TRBV6-2 or TRBV6-3, with D possibly being TRBD1 (6 bases). The sequence came from a man in his sixties in good health. CDR3 protein: CASSYSRDKNWREHF. The CDR3 bases are TGTGCCAGCAGTTACTCGAGGGACAAGAATTGGAGGGAGCATTTT.